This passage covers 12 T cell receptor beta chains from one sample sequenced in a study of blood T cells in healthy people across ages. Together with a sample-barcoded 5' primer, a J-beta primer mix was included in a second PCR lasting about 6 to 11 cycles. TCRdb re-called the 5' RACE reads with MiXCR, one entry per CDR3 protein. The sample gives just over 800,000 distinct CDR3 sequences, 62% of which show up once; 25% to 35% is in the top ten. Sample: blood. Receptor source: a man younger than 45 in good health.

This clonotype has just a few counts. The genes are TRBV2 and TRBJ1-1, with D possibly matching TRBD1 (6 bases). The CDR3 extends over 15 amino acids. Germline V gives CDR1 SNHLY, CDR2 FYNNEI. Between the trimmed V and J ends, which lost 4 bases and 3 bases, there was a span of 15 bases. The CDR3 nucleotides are TGTGCCAGCAGTGCTCTTAATACAGGGTACACTGAAGCTTTCTTT. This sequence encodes CASSALNTGYTEAFF.

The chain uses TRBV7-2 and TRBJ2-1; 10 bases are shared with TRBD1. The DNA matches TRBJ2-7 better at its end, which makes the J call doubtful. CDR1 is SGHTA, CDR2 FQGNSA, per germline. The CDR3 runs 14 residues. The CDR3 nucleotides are TGTGCCAGCAGCTCACGGGACAGGGGCAACGAGCAGTACTTC. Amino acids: CASSSRDRGNEQYF.

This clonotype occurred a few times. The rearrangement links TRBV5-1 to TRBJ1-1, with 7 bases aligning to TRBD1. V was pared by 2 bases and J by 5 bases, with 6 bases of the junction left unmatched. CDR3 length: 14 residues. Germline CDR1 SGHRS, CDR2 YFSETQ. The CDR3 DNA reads TGCGCCAGCAGCTTTACAGGGGCGGAGACTGAAGCTTTCTTT. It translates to CASSFTGAETEAFF.

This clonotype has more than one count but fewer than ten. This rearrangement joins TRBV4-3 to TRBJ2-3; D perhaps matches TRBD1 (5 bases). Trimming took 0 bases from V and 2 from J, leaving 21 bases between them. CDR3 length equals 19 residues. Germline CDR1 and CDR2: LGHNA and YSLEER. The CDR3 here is CASSQDYYWGPNHTDTQYF. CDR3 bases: TGCGCCAGCAGCCAAGACTACTATTGGGGCCCGAACCACACAGATACGCAGTATTTT.

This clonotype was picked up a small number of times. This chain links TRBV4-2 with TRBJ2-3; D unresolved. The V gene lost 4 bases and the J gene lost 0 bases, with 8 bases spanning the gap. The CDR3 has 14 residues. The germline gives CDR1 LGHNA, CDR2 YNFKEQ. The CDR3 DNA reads TGTGCCAGCAGCCGTGGAGAAAGCACAGATACGCAGTATTTT. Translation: CASSRGESTDTQYF.

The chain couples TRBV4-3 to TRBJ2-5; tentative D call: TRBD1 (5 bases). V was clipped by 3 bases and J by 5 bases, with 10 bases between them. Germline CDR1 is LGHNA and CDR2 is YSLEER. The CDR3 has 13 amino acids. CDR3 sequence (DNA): TGCGCCAGCAGCCAGTACCCAGGGGAGACCCAGTACTTC. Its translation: CASSQYPGETQYF.

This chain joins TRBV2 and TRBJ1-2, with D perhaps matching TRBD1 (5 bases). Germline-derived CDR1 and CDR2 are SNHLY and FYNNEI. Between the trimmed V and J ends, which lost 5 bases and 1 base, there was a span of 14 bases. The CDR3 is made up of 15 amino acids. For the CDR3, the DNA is TGTGCCAGCAGTAGGGACCTTGTGGATAACTATGGCTACACCTTC. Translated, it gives CASSRDLVDNYGYTF.

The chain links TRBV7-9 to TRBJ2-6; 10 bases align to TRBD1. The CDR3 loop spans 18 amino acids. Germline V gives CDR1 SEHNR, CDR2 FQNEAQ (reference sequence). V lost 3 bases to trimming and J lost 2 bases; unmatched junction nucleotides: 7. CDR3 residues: CASSFGTGDRTGANVLTF. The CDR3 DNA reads TGTGCCAGCAGCTTCGGGACAGGGGACCGAACTGGGGCCAACGTCCTGACTTTC.

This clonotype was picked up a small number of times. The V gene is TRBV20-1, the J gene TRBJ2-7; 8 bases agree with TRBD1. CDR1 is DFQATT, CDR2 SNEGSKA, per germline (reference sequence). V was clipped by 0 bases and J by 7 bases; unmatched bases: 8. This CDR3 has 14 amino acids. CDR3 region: CSARDRRGLLEQYF. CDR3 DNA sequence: TGCAGTGCTAGAGATCGCAGGGGGCTCTTGGAGCAGTACTTC.

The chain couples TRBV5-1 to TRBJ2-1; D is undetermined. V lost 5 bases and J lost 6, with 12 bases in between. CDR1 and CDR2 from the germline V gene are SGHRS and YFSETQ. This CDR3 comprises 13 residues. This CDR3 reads CASRQGSGNEQFF. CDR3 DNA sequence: TGCGCCAGCAGACAAGGGTCGGGCAATGAGCAGTTCTTC.

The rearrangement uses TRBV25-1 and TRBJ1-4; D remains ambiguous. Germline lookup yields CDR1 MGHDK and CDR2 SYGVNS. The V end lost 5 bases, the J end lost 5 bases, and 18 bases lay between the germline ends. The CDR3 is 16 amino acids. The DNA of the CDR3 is TGTGCCAGCAGTCCCCTTTCTTTAGAGCGAAATGAAAAACTGTTTTTT. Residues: CASSPLSLERNEKLFF.

In nucleotides, the CDR3 is TGTGCCAGCAGTTACTACGGGGACTATAATTCACCCCTCCACTTT. It encodes CASSYYGDYNSPLHF. This rearrangement joins TRBV6-5 to TRBJ1-6; D gene ambiguous. The CDR3 loop spans 15 amino acids. Germline V gene data show CDR1 as MNHEY and CDR2 as SVGAGI. The V and J ends lost 1 base and 3 bases respectively, with 7 bases between them.